The rows below give T cell receptor beta chains drawn from one sample of a study of Graves' ophthalmopathy and Graves' hyperthyroidism. TCRdb fed the multiplex PCR reads into MiXCR, producing one record per CDR3 protein. This sample has fewer than 400,000 distinct CDR3 sequences, with around 18% found just once. Sequencing was carried out using peripheral blood. The source of these receptors is a young woman with Graves' ophthalmopathy. Each CDR3 is given with its conserved first and last residue. The D gene is left open where the match is weak. Where a row states a size, it is once, few, many or the class of an expanded clone; other rows omit it.

CDR3 DNA,CDR3 protein,D gene,clone size,J gene,V gene
TGTGCCAGCAGTCAGGGGGCCCCCGGGGAGCTGTTTTTT,CASSQGAPGELFF,TRBD1,many,TRBJ2-2,TRBV6-5
TGTGCCTGGAGTGTACGGGTTGTTGGCGTAAGGAACACTGAAGCTTTCTTT,CAWSVRVVGVRNTEAFF,.,many,TRBJ1-1,TRBV30
TGTGCCAGCAGGGAGGACACCTGGGGGGAGACCCAGTACTTC,CASREDTWGETQYF,.,many,TRBJ2-5,TRBV2
TGCAGTGCTAGAGATGGTAGCGGGGCCTACGAGCAGTACTTC,CSARDGSGAYEQYF,TRBD2,many,TRBJ2-7,TRBV20-1
TGTGCCAGCCTCCCCAGGGGAGTATCGTCTGAAGCTTTCTTT,CASLPRGVSSEAFF,.,many,TRBJ1-1,TRBV6-2/TRBV6-3
TGTGCCAGCTCACCGCTAAAGGGCTCTGGAAACACCATATATTTT,CASSPLKGSGNTIYF,.,few,TRBJ1-3,TRBV18
TGCAGTGCTAGTCGGGATGGGAATACTGAAGCTTTCTTT,CSASRDGNTEAFF,.,many,TRBJ1-1,TRBV20-1
TGTGCTAGCAGCTTAGTGGCGGCTAGCGGGAGTTCGGTGGAGACCCAGTACTTC,CASSLVAASGSSVETQYF,TRBD2,.,TRBJ2-5,TRBV7-7
TGTGCCATCAGTCCCGAAACGGGACAGGGGGCGGGTGGCTACACCTTC,CAISPETGQGAGGYTF,TRBD1,many,TRBJ1-2,TRBV10-3
TGTGCCTGGAGTGTACACGGGAACACTGAAGCTTTCTTT,CAWSVHGNTEAFF,.,many,TRBJ1-1,TRBV30
TGTGCCAGCTTCGGACAAGATAATTCACCCCTCCACTTT,CASFGQDNSPLHF,.,many,TRBJ1-6,TRBV18
TGTGCCTACGGGGATTTGGGGCATGGCTACACCTTC,CAYGDLGHGYTF,.,once,TRBJ1-2,TRBV30
TGTGCCACCAGTGATTCCAGGGAGGCCAAAAACATTCAGTACTTC,CATSDSREAKNIQYF,.,.,TRBJ2-4,TRBV24-1
TGTGCCAGCAGCTTCCGCCCGGACAGGAACACTGAAGCTTTCTTT,CASSFRPDRNTEAFF,.,many,TRBJ1-1,TRBV7-2
TGCGCCAGCAGCCAAGATCCCGGTGGGGGGGAGACCCAGTACTTC,CASSQDPGGGETQYF,.,many,TRBJ2-5,TRBV4-3
TGCAGTGCTGCCCCCCCTGGGACTAGCGGGAGCAAGACCCAGTACTTC,CSAAPPGTSGSKTQYF,TRBD2,.,TRBJ2-5,TRBV20-1
TGTGCCAGCAGCCACAGGGGGATCAGCTCCTACGAGCAGTACTTC,CASSHRGISSYEQYF,TRBD1,.,TRBJ2-7,TRBV7-8